These 27 T cell receptor beta chains came from one sample sequenced in a study of PD-1 blockade in classical Hodgkin lymphoma. Brentuximab vedotin exposure varied, and every patient relapsed after autologous stem cell transplantation. The table came from immunoSEQ multiplex PCR; TCRdb's copy has only in-frame clones and leaves some out. The sample carries about 98,000 clones, 92% recorded once. Sequenced material: peripheral blood mononuclear cells (PBMCs), taken at baseline. These receptors all stem from a human donor with classical Hodgkin lymphoma.

This sequence joins TRBV7-9 and TRBJ2-3; D possibly corresponds to TRBD2 (5 bases). V was clipped by 4 bases and J by 0 bases, with 11 bases between them. The CDR3 has 15 residues. Germline-derived CDR1 and CDR2 are SEHNR and FQNEAQ (reference sequence). CDR3 in amino acids: CASSSTGISTDTQYF. The CDR3 DNA is TGTGCCAGCAGCTCGACGGGAATTAGCACAGATACGCAGTATTTT.

The gene calls are TRBV19 and TRBJ2-2; 7 bases are a match to TRBD2. CDR1 and CDR2 (germline): LNHDA, SQIVND (reference sequence). This CDR3 has 19 residues. The junction had 22 bases not matched to a gene; V was cut back by 5 bases and J by 7 bases. CDR3 bases: TGTGCCAGTAGTGTTCAACGGAGTGGGAGGGCCGATTTTGGCGGGGAGCTGTTTTTT. It specifies CASSVQRSGRADFGGELFF.

This clone was observed once. The chain carries TRBV5-1 and TRBJ2-1; 10 bases are a match to TRBD2. The CDR3 is made up of 16 amino acids. Germline V gene lookup returns CDR1 SGHRS and CDR2 YFSETQ. V shed 3 bases, J shed 4 bases, and the junction held 7 bases outside the gene matches. The CDR3 loop reads CASSSSSGSKYNEQFF. For the CDR3, the DNA is TGCGCCAGCAGCTCATCTAGCGGGAGTAAATACAATGAGCAGTTCTTC.

A single count supports this clone. The chain has TRBV27 and TRBJ2-5, with D maybe TRBD1 (5 bases). The CDR3 length is 13 residues. The germline CDR1 and CDR2 sequences are MNHEY and SMNVEV (reference sequence). V gave up 2 bases and J gave up 10 bases, with 14 bases separating them. The CDR3 nucleotides read TGTGCCAGCAGTTTAGGGGCCATGGGCGTCCAGTACTTC. It is translated as CASSLGAMGVQYF.

The chain is built from TRBV6-6 and TRBJ2-7, with D tentatively TRBD1 (6 bases). CDR1 and CDR2 from the germline V gene are MNHNY and SVGAGI (reference sequence). V was trimmed by 1 base and J by 7 bases, leaving 17 bases between them. The CDR3 contains 15 residues. The CDR3 sequence: CASSYYGAGAGEQYF. In DNA form, the CDR3 reads TGTGCCAGCAGTTACTACGGGGCAGGGGCAGGAGAGCAGTACTTC.

CDR3 nucleotides: TGTGCCAGCAGCCCAGAGGTAAATACTGAAGCTTTCTTT. Protein product: CASSPEVNTEAFF. V is TRBV7-9 and J is TRBJ1-1; D is undetermined. Germline-derived CDR1 and CDR2 are SEHNR and FQNEAQ (reference sequence). This CDR3 has 13 residues. Trimming shortened V by 5 bases and J by 5 bases, and 12 bases separated the two germline ends.

This chain connects TRBV2 to TRBJ1-3; D remains ambiguous. Germline V gene lookup returns CDR1 SNHLY and CDR2 FYNNEI. The V gene lost 7 bases and the J gene lost 5 bases, with 12 bases spanning the gap. The CDR3 runs to 13 residues. In DNA, the CDR3 is TGTGCCAGCATGGGAGGCCTCCGAAACACCATATATTTT. It encodes CASMGGLRNTIYF.

This chain uses TRBV27 with TRBJ2-7; D not certain. V was pared by 3 bases and J by 2 bases, with 11 bases between. Germline CDR1 is MNHEY and CDR2 is SMNVEV (reference sequence). There are 14 residues in the CDR3. The chain's CDR3 is CASSFEGPPYEQYF. Here the CDR3 DNA reads TGTGCCAGCAGTTTTGAAGGCCCTCCCTACGAGCAGTACTTC.

This CDR3 reads CASTPSRGQETQYF. The CDR3, as DNA: TGCGCCAGCACCCCCAGCAGGGGCCAAGAGACCCAGTACTTC. The chain recombines TRBV5-1 with TRBJ2-5; D is possibly TRBD1 (6 bases). The CDR3 is 14 residues long. Germline lookup yields CDR1 SGHRS and CDR2 YFSETQ. V was cut by 6 bases and J by 1 base, with 13 bases left in between.

This clone has only one observation. V and J are TRBV18 and TRBJ2-2; no clear D. The V end was cut by 8 bases, the J end by 7 bases, with 17 bases between. Germline V gene lookup returns CDR1 KGHSH and CDR2 LQKENI. The CDR3 contains 14 residues. CDR3 protein: CASDTIGLGGELFF. CDR3 nucleotides: TGTGCCAGCGACACAATCGGATTGGGCGGGGAGCTGTTTTTT.

The chain has TRBV11-2 and TRBJ1-2; D is unclear. V dropped 1 base and J dropped 0 bases, with 12 bases sitting between them. Germline V CDR1 and CDR2: SGHAT, FQNNGV. This CDR3 spans 16 amino acids. The DNA for the CDR3 is TGTGCCAGCAGCTTAGGTACATCTTTAGCTAACTATGGCTACACCTTC. It codes for CASSLGTSLANYGYTF.

The chain joins TRBV30 to TRBJ1-1; TRBD1 matches at 8 bases. Germline-derived CDR1 and CDR2 are GTSNPN and SVGIG (reference sequence). This CDR3 region has 16 residues. V shed 5 bases and J 1 base; nucleotides not matched to a gene: 12. The CDR3 nucleotides read TGTGCCTGGGACGCCCGTGACAGGGGATGGAACACTGAAGCTTTCTTT. Amino acid sequence: CAWDARDRGWNTEAFF.

The chain joins TRBV5-1 to TRBJ2-5; 7 bases line up with TRBD1. J gave up 3 bases and V 3 bases, and 5 bases lay outside the gene matches. Germline CDR1 SGHRS, CDR2 YFSETQ. CDR3 length equals 14 residues. In nucleotides, the CDR3 is TGCGCCAGCAGCTGGGACAGCCTAAAAGAGACCCAGTACTTC. Its protein product is CASSWDSLKETQYF. Together with reference TRBV5-1 and TRBJ2-5, the CDR3 gives the full variable domain: KAGVTQTPRYLIKTRGQQVTLSCSPISGHRSVSWYQQTPGQGLQFLFEYFSETQRNKGNFPGRFSGRQFSNSRSEMNVSTLELGDSALYLCASSWDSLKETQYFGPGTRLLVL.

The chain joins TRBV5-1 to TRBJ2-1, with a possible D match to TRBD2 (6 bases). Per the germline V gene, CDR1 is SGHRS and CDR2 is YFSETQ. The CDR3 runs to 22 residues. V was cut by 5 bases and J by 0 bases, with 33 bases left in between. In nucleotides, the CDR3 is TGCGCCAGCAGATCAAAAGTCCCCGGGACGAGCGCCTGGCGGGACTCCTACAATGAGCAGTTCTTC. Its protein product is CASRSKVPGTSAWRDSYNEQFF. Based on the CDR3 plus reference TRBV5-1 and TRBJ2-1, the full variable domain is KAGVTQTPRYLIKTRGQQVTLSCSPISGHRSVSWYQQTPGQGLQFLFEYFSETQRNKGNFPGRFSGRQFSNSRSEMNVSTLELGDSALYLCASRSKVPGTSAWRDSYNEQFFGPGTRLTVL.

The chain carries TRBV19 and TRBJ2-7; D is uncertain. CDR1 and CDR2 (germline): LNHDA, SQIVND (reference sequence). V was shortened by 11 bases and J by 3 bases, with 23 bases between the two germline ends. The CDR3 length is 15 residues. The CDR3 DNA reads TGTGCCTGCGCCTTCAGGTCAACCCCCTACTACGAGCAGTACTTC. Its translation is CACAFRSTPYYEQYF. Looking up the rest from reference TRBV19 and TRBJ2-7 gives the full variable domain: DGGITQSPKYLFRKEGQNVTLSCEQNLNHDAMYWYRQDPGQGLRLIYYSQIVNDFQKGDIAEGYSVSREKKESFPLTVTSAQKNPTAFYLCACAFRSTPYYEQYFGPGTRLTVT.

This rearrangement joins TRBV28 to TRBJ1-5; D is possibly TRBD1 (5 bases). Germline V lookup: CDR1 MDHEN, CDR2 SYDVKM. The CDR3 extends over 16 amino acids. V was pared by 8 bases and J by 4 bases, with 21 bases between. The CDR3 reads CASGGDKLAYNQPQHF. As DNA, the CDR3 is TGTGCCAGCGGGGGAGACAAGCTTGCTTATAATCAGCCCCAGCATTTT.

The gene calls are TRBV28 and TRBJ1-5, with no clear D. CDR3 length: 15 residues. Germline lookup yields CDR1 MDHEN and CDR2 SYDVKM. The V and J ends lost 6 bases and 1 base respectively, with 13 bases between them. The CDR3 reads CASRRLSESNQPQHF. The CDR3 region has the DNA TGTGCCAGCAGGCGACTATCGGAAAGCAATCAGCCCCAGCATTTT.

This chain uses TRBV10-3 with TRBJ1-3, with 7 bases fitting TRBD1. Germline loops: CDR1 ENHRY, CDR2 SYGVKD. V trimming: 7 bases; J trimming: 0 bases; junction bases outside the gene matches: 12. The CDR3 runs to 17 residues. The CDR3 DNA follows: TGTGCCATCAATGACAAGGGACAGATCAACTCTGGAAACACCATATATTTT. Translated, it gives CAINDKGQINSGNTIYF.

The chain couples TRBV5-4 to TRBJ1-1; 7 bases line up with TRBD1. The CDR3 length is 13 residues. CDR1 and CDR2 (germline): SGHNT, YYREEE (reference sequence). The CDR3 sequence is CAATGSIRTEAFF. In DNA form, the CDR3 reads TGTGCAGCGACAGGGTCGATTCGCACTGAAGCTTTCTTT.

CDR3 in amino acids: CASSLVLAVTDTQYF. In nucleotides, the CDR3 is TGTGCCAGCAGCTTGGTTCTAGCGGTCACAGATACGCAGTATTTT. The chain links TRBV5-8 to TRBJ2-3; 7 bases map to TRBD2. CDR1 is SGHTS, CDR2 YDEGEE, per germline. This CDR3 has 15 amino acids. Germline trimming cut 0 bases from V and 2 bases from J; bases unmatched to any gene: 3.

V gene TRBV10-2 combines with J gene TRBJ1-5, with TRBD1 as a possible D gene (5 bases). CDR1 is WSHSY, CDR2 SAAADI, per germline. The CDR3 loop spans 13 amino acids. Trimming took off 6 bases at V and 7 bases at J, with 13 bases between the two ends. The DNA for the CDR3 is TGCGCCAGCAGCCGGGACTGGAGGCAGCCCCAGCATTTT. The encoded protein is CASSRDWRQPQHF.

This chain joins TRBV18 and TRBJ1-1; D call uncertain. This CDR3 is built from 15 residues. Trimming cost V 4 bases and J 5 bases, with 17 bases left between them. Germline CDR1 reads KGHSH; CDR2 reads LQKENI. The CDR3 region has the DNA TGTGCCAGCTCACTGTTCCTCGAGGCGGTAACTGAAGCTTTCTTT. This sequence encodes CASSLFLEAVTEAFF.

The chain recombines TRBV30 with TRBJ1-4; D is unclear. This CDR3 comprises 16 residues. Germline lookup yields CDR1 GTSNPN and CDR2 SVGIG (reference sequence). V was pared by 4 bases and J by 4 bases, with 19 bases between. CDR3 region: CAWIPMRRRSNEKLFF. CDR3 coding DNA: TGTGCCTGGATCCCAATGAGGAGACGAAGTAATGAAAAACTGTTTTTT. Together with reference TRBV30 and TRBJ1-4, the CDR3 gives the full variable domain: SQTIHQWPATLVQPVGSPLSLECTVEGTSNPNLYWYRQAAGRGLQLLFYSVGIGQISSEVPQNLSASRPQDRQFILSSKKLLLSDSGFYLCAWIPMRRRSNEKLFFGSGTQLSVL.

Concerning this clone: The junction departs from the called germline gene at one end, perhaps through a read error. The CDR3 DNA is TGTGCCTGGAGTCCGGCTAGCCGCTACAGTGAGCAGTTCTTC. This encodes CAWSPASRYSEQFF. This chain connects TRBV30 to TRBJ2-1; possibly TRBD2 for D (5 bases). The CDR3 has 14 residues. Germline V CDR1 and CDR2: GTSNPN, SVGIG (reference sequence).

This chain links TRBV19 with TRBJ2-3; TRBD2 is a possible D gene (5 bases). Trimming left V 0 bases short and J 2 bases short, with 12 bases between. Germline CDR1 LNHDA, CDR2 SQIVND (reference sequence). There are 16 residues in the CDR3. This chain's CDR3 is CASSIDRTGNTDTQYF. The CDR3 region has the DNA TGTGCCAGTAGTATAGATAGGACGGGGAACACAGATACGCAGTATTTT.

This chain uses TRBV19 with TRBJ1-1; a weak D match, TRBD1 (6 bases). V shed 5 bases and J shed 1 base, with 17 bases lying between them. The CDR3 contains 16 residues. The germline V gene has CDR1 LNHDA and CDR2 SQIVND (reference sequence). The CDR3 DNA reads as TGTGCCAGTAGTCAGCGGGGGCGCTTCGGGAACACTGAAGCTTTCTTT. It is translated as CASSQRGRFGNTEAFF. The variable domain in full, with the rest retrieved from reference TRBV19 and TRBJ1-1, is DGGITQSPKYLFRKEGQNVTLSCEQNLNHDAMYWYRQDPGQGLRLIYYSQIVNDFQKGDIAEGYSVSREKKESFPLTVTSAQKNPTAFYLCASSQRGRFGNTEAFFGQGTRLTVV.

The J gene is TRBJ2-7, the V gene TRBV27; 8 bases agree with TRBD2. Germline V gene lookup returns CDR1 MNHEY and CDR2 SMNVEV (reference sequence). CDR3 length: 14 amino acids. Losses at the gene ends were 4 bases for V and 2 bases for J; bases not matched to a gene: 4. CDR3 sequence: CASSYSGATYEQYF. CDR3 DNA: TGTGCCAGCAGTTATAGCGGGGCCACCTACGAGCAGTACTTC.